The sequence of this TCR beta chain was determined in a study of T cell responses to AZD1222 COVID-19 vaccine. Germline CDR1 reads MNHNS; CDR2 reads SASEGT. V was cut by 0 bases and J by 5 bases, with 13 bases left in between. The CDR3 contains 15 residues. This table comes from immunoSEQ multiplex PCR, and its TCRdb copy is limited to in-frame clones, with some not included. The sample includes roughly 100,000 clones, around nine tenths of them seen just once. The sequenced sample was peripheral blood, obtained 28 days after the second AZD1222 dose. The sequence derives from an adult who received the AZD1222 COVID-19 vaccine. J is TRBJ1-2 and V is TRBV6-1; D is possibly TRBD1 (5 bases). CDR3 nucleotide sequence: TGTGCCAGCAGTGAAGCCCTTTCGGGGCAGTATGGCTACACCTTC. It translates to CASSEALSGQYGYTF.